The 19 T cell receptor beta chains in this list originate from one sample, sequenced in a study of identical twins. TCRdb called the 5' RACE reads again in MiXCR, with one record for every CDR3 protein. The data hold approximately 300,000 distinct CDR3 sequences, with 8% to 9.5% observed a single time. The same data also went into a second study, on yellow fever vaccine responses in identical twins.

The sequencing input was CD8+ T cells sorted from blood. The receptors derive from a woman younger than 35 in good health.

This chain links TRBV6-2 or TRBV6-3 with TRBJ2-5, with D perhaps assigned TRBD1 or TRBD2 (5 bases each). This CDR3 has 19 amino acids. CDR1 MNHEY and CDR2 SVGEGT come from the germline V gene. Trimming stripped 7 bases from V and 3 bases from J, with 30 bases between. The CDR3 is CASNHPGQGSYRTKETQYF. The CDR3 DNA reads TGTGCCAGCAACCATCCGGGGCAAGGGTCCTACCGCACAAAAGAGACCCAGTACTTC.

This clonotype was seen only a few times. This rearrangement joins TRBV28 to TRBJ2-1, with TRBD2 matching 16 bases. Trimming at V came to 6 bases and at J to 4 bases, leaving 3 bases not matched to a gene. The CDR3 sequence is 16 residues long. The germline V gene has CDR1 MDHEN and CDR2 SYDVKM. The CDR3 nucleotides read TGTGCCAGCAGCACGGGACTAGCGGGGGGGTACAATGAGCAGTTCTTC. Its translation: CASSTGLAGGYNEQFF.

This clonotype was detected ten times or more. V gene TRBV7-9 combines with J gene TRBJ2-7; no clear D. Germline V gene sequence: CDR1 SEHNR, CDR2 FQNEAQ (reference sequence). V shed 4 bases and J shed 4 bases, with 14 bases lying between them. The CDR3 has 14 amino acids. The CDR3 loop reads CASSSRDLHYEQYF. As DNA, the CDR3 is TGTGCCAGCAGCTCAAGGGATCTCCATTACGAGCAGTACTTC.

This chain links TRBV27 with TRBJ1-5; D remains unclear. The CDR3 is 13 amino acids. Germline V gene sequence: CDR1 MNHEY, CDR2 SMNVEV (reference sequence). Trimming removed 4 bases from V and 0 bases from J, with 4 bases in between. CDR3 in DNA: TGTGCCAGCAGTTCCTATAGCAATCAGCCCCAGCATTTT. This sequence encodes CASSSYSNQPQHF.

The chain joins TRBV5-4 to TRBJ2-5, with 7 bases matching TRBD1. The CDR3 extends over 17 amino acids. The V gene end was trimmed by 4 bases and the J gene end by 3 bases; junction bases not matched to a gene: 15. Germline-derived CDR1 and CDR2 are SGHNT and YYREEE (reference sequence). CDR3 nucleotides: TGTGCCAGCAGCGATGGCCTGTTGGACAGGACAAAAGAGACCCAGTACTTC. This gives the protein CASSDGLLDRTKETQYF.

The table lists this clonotype with many counts. CDR3 loop: CASSRGFDNEQFF. For the CDR3, the DNA is TGTGCCAGTTCGAGGGGTTTCGACAATGAGCAGTTCTTC. This chain links TRBV7-9 with TRBJ2-1; D tentatively fits TRBD1 or TRBD2 (5 bases each). The germline V and J ends were trimmed by 9 bases and 5 bases, with 14 bases remaining between them. Per the germline V gene, CDR1 is SEHNR and CDR2 is FQNEAQ (reference sequence). CDR3 size: 13 residues. The full variable domain, with the rest looked up from reference TRBV7-9 and TRBJ2-1, is DTGVSQNPRHKITKRGQNVTFRCDPISEHNRLYWYRQTLGQGPEFLTYFQNEAQLEKSRLLSDRFSAERPKGSFSTLEIQRTEQGDSAMYLCASSRGFDNEQFFGPGTRLTVL.

This clonotype was detected many times. The V and J genes are TRBV29-1 and TRBJ1-2, with D possibly being TRBD1 (6 bases). Germline assignment: CDR1 SQVTM and CDR2 ANQGSEA. The CDR3 sequence is 17 residues long. V was cut by 1 base and J by 5 bases, with 23 bases left in between. CDR3 amino acids: CSVEGADNDDRLYGYTF. CDR3 nucleotides: TGCAGCGTTGAAGGGGCAGATAATGACGACAGGCTATATGGCTACACCTTC.

This clonotype has only a few counts. The chain joins TRBV5-1 to TRBJ2-1; 13 bases line up with TRBD2. V trimming: 4 bases; J trimming: 4 bases; junction bases outside the gene matches: 5. Germline assignment: CDR1 SGHRS and CDR2 YFSETQ. The CDR3 covers 16 residues. The CDR3, as DNA: TGCGCCAGCAGCCCGACTAGCGGGGGGCCGTACAATGAGCAGTTCTTC. It translates to CASSPTSGGPYNEQFF. Full variable domain (remainder filled in from reference TRBV5-1 and TRBJ2-1): KAGVTQTPRYLIKTRGQQVTLSCSPISGHRSVSWYQQTPGQGLQFLFEYFSETQRNKGNFPGRFSGRQFSNSRSEMNVSTLELGDSALYLCASSPTSGGPYNEQFFGPGTRLTVL.

This clonotype was seen only a few times. The chain links TRBV15 to TRBJ2-7; D gene uncertain. There are 13 residues in the CDR3. Germline V gene sequence: CDR1 LNHNV, CDR2 YYDKDF (reference sequence). V gave up 4 bases and J gave up 5 bases, with 12 bases separating them. The CDR3: CATSNPQIDEQYF. The CDR3 DNA reads as TGTGCCACCAGCAACCCGCAGATAGACGAGCAGTACTTC.

J is TRBJ1-1 and V is TRBV10-2; 7 bases map to TRBD1. The V and J ends lost 6 bases and 6 bases, in that order; junction bases with no gene match: 7. Germline CDR1 reads WSHSY; CDR2 reads SAAADI. This CDR3 spans 13 amino acids. The DNA of the CDR3 is TGCGCCAGCAGAGAGCAGGGGGTCCCTGAAGCTTTCTTT. It translates to CASREQGVPEAFF.

The chain combines TRBV11-3 with TRBJ2-7; a weak D match, TRBD2 (5 bases). Germline values: CDR1 SGHNT, CDR2 YENEEA. CDR3 length equals 14 residues. The V and J ends lost 4 bases and 5 bases respectively, with 15 bases between them. CDR3 coding DNA: TGTGCCAGCAGCTCTCCGATAGGGCGGGACGAGCAGTACTTC. Translation: CASSSPIGRDEQYF.

This clonotype has a count of ten or more. In DNA, the CDR3 is TGTGCCAGCAGACGGACGTTAGCGGGACCCACAGATACGCAGTATTTT. It specifies CASRRTLAGPTDTQYF. The chain couples TRBV12-3 or TRBV12-4 to TRBJ2-3; 8 bases agree with TRBD2. Trimming took 6 bases from V and 2 from J; bases not matched to a gene: 10. The CDR3 totals 16 residues.

In this sample, this clonotype turned up many times. The V gene is TRBV27, the J gene TRBJ1-1; D not resolved. V lost 5 bases to trimming and J lost 0 bases, with 13 bases between them. This CDR3 is 15 amino acids long. Germline CDR1 reads MNHEY; CDR2 reads SMNVEV (reference sequence). CDR3 DNA: TGTGCCAGCAGTCCTGTAAGGCACTTGAACACTGAAGCTTTCTTT. Protein product: CASSPVRHLNTEAFF.

A word on this clonotype: Since a much larger clone is just one base distant, this may be a read error. In this CDR3 the conserved last residue, phenylalanine or tryptophan, is missing, so a read error is likely. The chain uses TRBV4-3 and TRBJ2-2, with 7 bases lining up with TRBD2. Germline CDR1 reads LGHNA; CDR2 reads YSLEER. The CDR3 covers 18 residues. J was trimmed by 2 bases and V by 3 bases; bases with no gene match: 12. The CDR3 sequence is CASSHIKGLAANTGELFS. For the CDR3, the DNA is TGCGCCAGCAGCCACATTAAAGGGCTAGCGGCAAACACCGGGGAGCTGTTTTCT.

This clonotype was seen at least ten times. The V gene is TRBV18, the J gene TRBJ2-7, with D perhaps matching TRBD2 (6 bases). The CDR3 loop spans 13 amino acids. Trimming shortened V by 3 bases and J by 0 bases, and 6 bases separated the two germline ends. Germline V gene sequence: CDR1 KGHSH, CDR2 LQKENI. The CDR3 is CASSPDYSYEQYF. The DNA for the CDR3 is TGTGCCAGCTCACCGGACTACTCCTACGAGCAGTACTTC. The full variable domain, rest sourced from reference TRBV18 and TRBJ2-7, is NAGVMQNPRHLVRRRGQEARLRCSPMKGHSHVYWYRQLPEEGLKFMVYLQKENIIDESGMPKERFSAEFPKEGPSILRIQQVVRGDSAAYFCASSPDYSYEQYFGPGTRLTVT.

This clonotype was counted a single time. The DNA is omitted, as the CDR3 cannot be located on it reliably, and the CDR3 follows TCRdb's listing. V usage is TRBV6-2 or TRBV6-3 and J usage is TRBJ2-2; the DNA was not used to check the table's D call, TRBD1. From its first to its last residue, the CDR3 has 14 amino acids. Germline-derived CDR1 and CDR2 are MNHEY and SVGEGT. The CDR3 loop reads CASSPGGDTGSCFF.

The chain couples TRBV4-1 to TRBJ2-7, with 8 bases fitting TRBD2. V trimming: 1 base; J trimming: 3 bases; junction bases outside the gene matches: 8. CDR3 length: 16 amino acids. CDR1 and CDR2 from the germline V gene are MGHRA and YSYEKL. The chain's CDR3 is CASSQVVLAGNYEQYF. CDR3 coding DNA: TGCGCCAGCAGCCAAGTTGTGTTAGCGGGGAACTACGAGCAGTACTTC.

The chain joins TRBV18 to TRBJ2-3; perhaps TRBD2 as D (5 bases). V lost 3 bases to trimming and J lost 1 base, with 11 bases between them. Germline V gene lookup returns CDR1 KGHSH and CDR2 LQKENI. The CDR3 runs to 15 residues. The CDR3 sequence is CASSPDPGGTDTQYF. The CDR3 coding sequence is TGTGCCAGCTCACCGGACCCCGGGGGCACAGATACGCAGTATTTT.

In this sample, this clonotype turned up a few times. This chain joins TRBV15 and TRBJ1-5; TRBD1 matches 7 bases. This CDR3 has 15 amino acids. From germline, CDR1 is LNHNV and CDR2 YYDKDF (reference sequence). Unmatched junction bases numbered 8, after V lost 3 bases and J lost 6 bases. CDR3 protein: CATSSLQGLGQPQHF. The CDR3 DNA reads as TGTGCCACCAGCAGCCTACAGGGGTTGGGTCAGCCCCAGCATTTT. The full variable domain, completed using reference TRBV15 and TRBJ1-5, is DAMVIQNPRYQVTQFGKPVTLSCSQTLNHNVMYWYQQKSSQAPKLLFHYYDKDFNNEADTPDNFQSRRPNTSFCFLDIRSPGLGDTAMYLCATSSLQGLGQPQHFGDGTRLSIL.